The rows below give T cell receptor beta chains drawn from one sample of a study of blood T cells in healthy people across ages. TCRdb redid the calling of the 5' RACE reads with MiXCR, one entry per CDR3 protein. The sample includes approximately 760,000 distinct CDR3 sequences, around a quarter of them seen just once. These data were also reused for a study on T cells of mothers and their children.

Material for sequencing was blood. These receptors all stem from a boy between 10 and 17 years old in good health. Both conserved end residues are part of each CDR3. Fields, in order: V gene, clone size, J gene, D gene, CDR3 DNA, CDR3 protein. The D gene is left open where the match is weak. Clone size is not always given. Where it is, it says once, few, many or a class for expanded clones.

>TRBV20-1|few|TRBJ2-1|TRBD2
TGCAGTGCTAGAGGGACTAGCGGAGCCTACAATGAGCAGTTCTTC
CSARGTSGAYNEQFF
>TRBV7-8|few|TRBJ1-4|NA
TGTGCCAGCAGCACCGGCTCGCAGAGGACTAATGAAAAACTGTTTTTT
CASSTGSQRTNEKLFF
>TRBV12-3/TRBV12-4|few|TRBJ2-7|NA
TGTGCCAGCAGTAACAGCGGTCCCTCCTACGAGCAGTACTTC
CASSNSGPSYEQYF
>TRBV4-2|few|TRBJ2-1|NA
TGTGCCAGCACCCCTGGACGAGGGCTACCCACAACCAATGAGCAGTTCTTC
CASTPGRGLPTTNEQFF
>TRBV12-3/TRBV12-4|NA|TRBJ1-5|NA
TGTGCCAGCAGTTTGGCACCCAATCAGCCCCGGCATTTT
CASSLAPNQPRHF
>TRBV27|few|TRBJ2-3|NA
TGTGCCAGCAGTCATACGGGGGCTAGCACAGATACGCAGTATTTT
CASSHTGASTDTQYF
>TRBV20-1|NA|TRBJ2-7|NA
TGCAGTGCTAGAGATCGGCAGGGCTGGTACGAGCAGTACTTC
CSARDRQGWYEQYF
>TRBV20-1|NA|TRBJ2-1|TRBD2
TGCAGTGCTAGAGCCACTAGCGGGATAGAGCAGTTCTTC
CSARATSGIEQFF
>TRBV7-2|NA|TRBJ1-4|NA
TGTGCCAGCAAAAAAGGTCGTACAGGGGAAAAACTGTTTTTT
CASKKGRTGEKLFF
>TRBV20-1|NA|TRBJ2-7|TRBD2
TGCAGTGCTCAAGGGACTAGCGGCTCCTACGAGCAGTACTTC
CSAQGTSGSYEQYF
>TRBV7-2|NA|TRBJ2-5|NA
TGTGCCAGCAGCTTATACCAGGTCCCCTCGGAGACCCAGTACTTC
CASSLYQVPSETQYF
>TRBV29-1|NA|TRBJ2-7|NA
TGCAGCGTTGCCCCTTCGCATAGCACCTACGAGCAGTACTTC
CSVAPSHSTYEQYF
>TRBV9|few|TRBJ2-5|TRBD2
TGTGCCAGCGGGGGAGCGGGGTTGCCTCAAGAGACCCAGTACTTC
CASGGAGLPQETQYF
>TRBV12-3/TRBV12-4|many|TRBJ2-7|TRBD1
TGTGCCAGCAGTTTCGACAGGGGGTACGAGCAGTACTTC
CASSFDRGYEQYF
>TRBV29-1|few|TRBJ1-2|NA
TGCAGCGTTATCAGGGAAAACTATGGCTACACCTTC
CSVIRENYGYTF
>TRBV5-5|NA|TRBJ2-5|NA
TGTGCCAGCAGCCGAGACGGGAGAGAGACCCAGTACTTC
CASSRDGRETQYF
>TRBV7-3|NA|TRBJ2-1|TRBD2
TGTGCCAGCAGCTTAGTACAGCGGGAGAACAATGAGCAGTTCTTC
CASSLVQRENNEQFF
>TRBV9|NA|TRBJ2-1|TRBD2
TGTGCCAGCAGCGTCAGTAAACTAGCGGGGGATAATGAGCAGTTCTTC
CASSVSKLAGDNEQFF
>TRBV6-1|once|TRBJ2-7|TRBD1
TGTGCCAGCAGGACAGGGCAAAACTCCTACGAGCAGTACTTC
CASRTGQNSYEQYF
>TRBV7-6|many|TRBJ2-5|NA
TGTGCCAGCAGCGGGGTACTCCCAGAGACCCAGTACTTC
CASSGVLPETQYF
>TRBV10-2|NA|TRBJ2-3|NA
TGCGCCAGCACGGATGTCCCCACAGATACGCAGTATTTT
CASTDVPTDTQYF
>TRBV6-5|NA|TRBJ2-1|TRBD2
TGTGCCAGCAGTTACTCGCAGCGCGGGAGGATCGATGAGCAGTTCTTC
CASSYSQRGRIDEQFF
>TRBV28|few|TRBJ2-6|NA
TGTGCCAGCAGTCCCACCAAAACGGGAACTGGGGCCAACGTCCTGACTTTC
CASSPTKTGTGANVLTF
>TRBV27|few|TRBJ1-6|NA
TGTGCCAGCAGTATCTCAGGGTACTATAATTCACCCCTCCACTTT
CASSISGYYNSPLHF
>TRBV28|NA|TRBJ2-7|TRBD2
TGTGCCAGCAGCCCAGCTAGCGGCCCTTGGGGCGAGCAGTACTTC
CASSPASGPWGEQYF
>TRBV15|NA|TRBJ2-1|TRBD2
TGTGCCACCAGCAGAGATAGGTGGGCTAGCGGGGGAGACTCCTACAATGAGCAGTTCTTC
CATSRDRWASGGDSYNEQFF
>TRBV14|NA|TRBJ2-1|NA
TGTGCCAGCAGCCAAGTGCTCAATGAGCAGTTCTTC
CASSQVLNEQFF
>TRBV5-4|NA|TRBJ2-1|TRBD2
TGTGCCACCAGTGGGGGAGCGGGAGATAATGAGCAGTTCTTC
CATSGGAGDNEQFF
>TRBV7-9|NA|TRBJ2-7|NA
TGTGCCAGCAGCTTAGTGGGGTTCCCCTACGAGCAGTACTTC
CASSLVGFPYEQYF
>TRBV4-1|once|TRBJ2-2|NA
TGCGCCAGCAGCCAAGAGGCTAGCGCCACCGGGGAGCTGTTTTTT
CASSQEASATGELFF
>TRBV7-2|NA|TRBJ2-5|NA
TGTGCCAGCAGCCTGACAAACGACGAGACCCAGTACTTC
CASSLTNDETQYF
>TRBV9|NA|TRBJ2-7|NA
TGTGCCAGCAGCGTGCTTGGGGAGCAGTACTTC
CASSVLGEQYF
>TRBV15|few|TRBJ2-1|TRBD2
TGTGCCACCAGCCTAGGGGGGACTAGTCCCTACAATGAGCAGTTCTTC
CATSLGGTSPYNEQFF
>TRBV7-2|many|TRBJ2-3|NA
TGTGCCAGCAGCTTAGACGGCACAGATACGCAGTATTTT
CASSLDGTDTQYF
>TRBV29-1|NA|TRBJ2-1|NA
TGCAGCGTGAAACCGCTTTACAATGAGCAGTTCTTC
CSVKPLYNEQFF
>TRBV12-3/TRBV12-4|NA|TRBJ2-1|NA
TGTGCCAGCAGTTTTTGGAGGCGAGGCTCCTACAATGAGCAGTTCTTC
CASSFWRRGSYNEQFF
>TRBV6-2/TRBV6-3|NA|TRBJ2-1|NA
TGTGCCAGCAGTTATTCTGGCGGAGAACACAATGAGCAGTTCTTC
CASSYSGGEHNEQFF
>TRBV20-1|NA|TRBJ2-7|TRBD2
TGCAGTGCTAGAGATACACTAGCGGGCTCCTACGAGCAGTACTTC
CSARDTLAGSYEQYF
>TRBV28|few|TRBJ2-1|TRBD2
TGTGCCAGCAGATCTAGCGGGAGGGCCTGGGATGAGCAGTTCTTC
CASRSSGRAWDEQFF
>TRBV7-3|NA|TRBJ2-5|TRBD1
TGTGCCAGCAGCTTAGGAACTCAGGGGGTCCGGGAGACCCAGTACTTC
CASSLGTQGVRETQYF
>TRBV4-1|few|TRBJ2-3|NA
TGCGCCAGCAGCCAAGAGACTAGAGCAGATACGCAGTATTTT
CASSQETRADTQYF
>TRBV12-3/TRBV12-4|few|TRBJ1-5|NA
TGTGCCAGCAGTTTTTTCTTCGGGGGGCATCAGCCCCAGCATTTT
CASSFFFGGHQPQHF
>TRBV6-5|few|TRBJ2-4|NA
TGTGCCTGCCGCCCGACAGGATTAAACATTCAGTACTTC
CACRPTGLNIQYF
>TRBV7-9|NA|TRBJ2-3|TRBD2
TGTGCCAGCAGCTTCGCGGGGGAACCCACAGATACGCAGTATTTT
CASSFAGEPTDTQYF
>TRBV29-1|once|TRBJ2-7|NA
TGCAGCGTTCTATTAGCCCACGACGGCCGAACCTACGAGCAGTACTTC
CSVLLAHDGRTYEQYF
>TRBV28|NA|TRBJ2-1|TRBD2
TGTGCCAGCAGAGATCCTAGCGGGATGGCCTACAATGAGCAGTTCTTC
CASRDPSGMAYNEQFF
>TRBV19|few|TRBJ2-1|TRBD2
TGTGCCAGTAGTTTCCCGGGACTAGAAGGTTACAATGAGCAGTTCTTC
CASSFPGLEGYNEQFF
>TRBV13|few|TRBJ2-7|TRBD2
TGTGCCAGCAGCTTCCCCGGGCGGGGGGATTACGAGCAGTACTTC
CASSFPGRGDYEQYF
>TRBV4-2|NA|TRBJ2-1|TRBD1
TGTGCCAGCAGCCAAGATGAGACAGGGCCGAACAATGAGCAGTTCTTC
CASSQDETGPNNEQFF
>TRBV28|NA|TRBJ2-2|TRBD1
TGTGCCAGCAGTTTGACAGGGGGCTTCGGGGAGCTGTTTTTT
CASSLTGGFGELFF
>TRBV12-3/TRBV12-4|few|TRBJ2-1|NA
TGTGCCAGCAGTACAGGGACTCATCCGGAGCAGTTCTTC
CASSTGTHPEQFF
>TRBV7-9|many|TRBJ2-1|NA
TGTGCCAGCAGCTTAGGGGGAGATGAGCAGTTCTTC
CASSLGGDEQFF
>TRBV5-1|once|TRBJ1-1|TRBD1
TGCGCCAGCAGCTTCGTGGGACAGGGGACCGAAGCTTTCTTT
CASSFVGQGTEAFF